The 9 T cell receptor beta chains listed next were all sequenced from one sample in a study of blood T cell repertoires in COVID-19. Data came from immunoSEQ multiplex PCR; TCRdb stores just in-frame clones and leaves some out. Found here are 350,000 or so clones, 88% of them singletons; the top ten hold approximately 1%. Input material: PBMCs or T cells enriched from blood (not recorded which). The receptors here all came from a woman in her 30s who had been exposed to COVID-19.

CDR3 sequence reads: CATSMDRVPRNYGYTF. The DNA for the CDR3 is TGTGCCACCAGCATGGACAGGGTCCCTAGAAACTATGGCTACACCTTC. The chain uses TRBV15 and TRBJ1-2; 8 bases line up with TRBD1. V lost 4 bases to trimming and J lost 2 bases; unmatched junction nucleotides: 9. The length of the CDR3 is 16 residues. CDR1 and CDR2 (germline): LNHNV, YYDKDF (reference sequence).

The chain joins TRBV5-1 to TRBJ2-7; D not certain. The V end was cut by 1 base, the J end by 6 bases, with 8 bases between. CDR1 SGHRS and CDR2 YFSETQ come from the germline V gene. The CDR3 extends over 12 amino acids. The CDR3 region is CASSLPYSEQYF. The CDR3 bases are TGCGCCAGCAGCTTGCCTTACTCCGAGCAGTACTTC.

The chain joins TRBV15 to TRBJ1-3; D unresolved. This CDR3 comprises 16 residues. The ends were cut back, 1 base at V and 0 bases at J, with 10 bases in the middle. CDR1 is LNHNV and CDR2 is YYDKDF in the germline V gene (reference sequence). Here the CDR3 DNA reads TGTGCCACCAGCAGAGGCGGACTGGGCTCTGGAAACACCATATATTTT. Protein: CATSRGGLGSGNTIYF.

CDR3 sequence (DNA): TGTGCCTGGAAGTCCGACAGATCCTACGAGCAGTACTTC. Protein product: CAWKSDRSYEQYF. The V gene is TRBV30, the J gene TRBJ2-7; D might be TRBD1 (5 bases). Trimming stripped 4 bases from V and 1 base from J, with 11 bases between. The CDR3 covers 13 residues. Germline-derived CDR1 and CDR2 are GTSNPN and SVGIG (reference sequence).

The chain employs TRBV27 and TRBJ2-7; 9 bases are a match to TRBD1. The J segment lost 6 bases and the V segment lost 8 bases, leaving 8 bases of the junction unmatched. CDR3 length equals 13 residues. Germline assignment: CDR1 MNHEY and CDR2 SMNVEV (reference sequence). The CDR3 here is CASLGTGRGEQYF. DNA of the CDR3: TGTGCCAGCCTAGGGACAGGGCGGGGCGAGCAGTACTTC.

The chain uses TRBV5-4 and TRBJ1-2; TRBD1 matches 7 bases. V was pared by 9 bases and J by 4 bases, with 6 bases of the junction left unmatched. The CDR3 consists of 12 residues. Germline V lookup: CDR1 SGHNT, CDR2 YYREEE (reference sequence). This CDR3 is CAISGTAYGYTF. The CDR3 bases are TGTGCCATATCCGGGACAGCCTATGGCTACACCTTC.

The rearrangement joins TRBV9 to TRBJ1-6; no definite D call. Germline lookup yields CDR1 SGDLS and CDR2 YYNGEE. The V gene lost 0 bases and the J gene lost 0 bases, with 4 bases spanning the gap. CDR3 size: 15 residues. The chain's CDR3 is CASSVESSYNSPLHF. DNA for the CDR3: TGTGCCAGCAGCGTAGAGAGCTCCTATAATTCACCCCTCCACTTT. Drawing the rest from reference TRBV9 and TRBJ1-6, the complete variable domain is DSGVTQTPKHLITATGQRVTLRCSPRSGDLSVYWYQQSLDQGLQFLIQYYNGEERAKGNILERFSAQQFPDLHSELNLSSLELGDSALYFCASSVESSYNSPLHFGNGTRLTVT.

This clone came up a few times. The chain carries TRBV24-1 and TRBJ1-5, with TRBD1 matching over 7 bases. Germline CDR1 and CDR2: KGHDR and SFDVKD. This CDR3 region has 14 residues. Losses at the gene ends were 7 bases for V and 8 bases for J; bases not matched to a gene: 10. CDR3 nucleotides: TGTGCCACCAGCTCTAGACAGGGATTCAAGCCCCAGCATTTT. Translating gives CATSSRQGFKPQHF.

The V gene is TRBV19, the J gene TRBJ2-2; D possibly corresponds to TRBD1 (6 bases). The CDR3 runs 17 residues. V lost 5 bases to trimming and J lost 4 bases, with 20 bases between them. CDR1 is LNHDA and CDR2 is SQIVND in the germline V gene (reference sequence). The CDR3 DNA is TGTGCCAGTAGTGGGCCCCTGGGGGTGGACAGCACCGGGGAGCTGTTTTTT. Protein sequence: CASSGPLGVDSTGELFF. The full variable domain, in which reference TRBV19 and TRBJ2-2 provide the parts outside the CDR3, is DGGITQSPKYLFRKEGQNVTLSCEQNLNHDAMYWYRQDPGQGLRLIYYSQIVNDFQKGDIAEGYSVSREKKESFPLTVTSAQKNPTAFYLCASSGPLGVDSTGELFFGEGSRLTVL.